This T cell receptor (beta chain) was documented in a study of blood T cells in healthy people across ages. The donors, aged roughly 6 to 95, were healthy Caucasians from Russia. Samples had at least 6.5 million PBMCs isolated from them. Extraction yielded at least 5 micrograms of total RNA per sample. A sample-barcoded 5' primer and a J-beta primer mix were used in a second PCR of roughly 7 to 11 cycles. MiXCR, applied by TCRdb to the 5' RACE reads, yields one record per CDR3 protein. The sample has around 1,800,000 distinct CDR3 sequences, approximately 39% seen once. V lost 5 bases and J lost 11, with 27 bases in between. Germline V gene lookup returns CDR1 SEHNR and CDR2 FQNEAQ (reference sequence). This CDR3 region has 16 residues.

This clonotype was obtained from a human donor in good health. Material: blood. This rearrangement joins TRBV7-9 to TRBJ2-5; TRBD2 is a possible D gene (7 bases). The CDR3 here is CASSPLGAGAGEEQYF. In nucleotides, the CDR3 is TGTGCCAGCAGCCCCCTAGGTGCGGGGGCCGGGGAGGAGCAGTACTTC.